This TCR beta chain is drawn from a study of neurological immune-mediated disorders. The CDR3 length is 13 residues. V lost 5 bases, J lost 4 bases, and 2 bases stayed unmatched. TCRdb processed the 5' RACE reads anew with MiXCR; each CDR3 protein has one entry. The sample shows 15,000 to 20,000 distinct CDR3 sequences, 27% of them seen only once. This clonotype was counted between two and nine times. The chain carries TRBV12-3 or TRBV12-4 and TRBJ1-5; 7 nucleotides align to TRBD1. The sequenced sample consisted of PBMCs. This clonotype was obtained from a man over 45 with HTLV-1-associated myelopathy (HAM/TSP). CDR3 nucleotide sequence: TGTGCCAGCAGTGTGACAGGGAATCAGCCCCAGCATTTT. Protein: CASSVTGNQPQHF.